This T cell receptor (beta chain) was found in a study of metastatic and nonmetastatic thyroid tumors (dated by TCRdb to 2018 to 2020). In the study overall: Repertoires were compared across peripheral blood and tumor or nodule tissue samples from malignant and benign thyroid patients.

At the junction V is shortened by 4 bases and J by 4 bases; bases outside the gene matches: 7. CDR1 KGHSH and CDR2 LQKENI were looked up in the germline V gene. Measured from the cysteine to the phenylalanine, the CDR3 is 16 residues long. The DNA shown is the 48-base CDR3, in frame from base 1. Summary of the overall study and its limitations: In both blood and tumor samples, malignant tumors were reported to have significantly higher TCR beta diversity than benign nodules.

This clone was counted ten times or more. There is no known antigen for this receptor. No quality values exist for individual bases; no much larger clone is one base distant. Before undergoing thyroid surgery, none of the patients had been given any kind of treatment. The study retrospectively analysed patient clinical samples collected from the early 2010s to the late 2010s using T-cell receptor beta sequencing. The library was generated by PCR. For sequencing, an Illumina HiSeq 4000 was employed. The TCR beta-chain CDR3 region of each patient was profiled by high-throughput sequencing. The original pipeline was this. The researchers built a classifier to tell apart papillary thyroid cancer patients with distant metastasis, based on CDR3 differences among clinicopathological groups. The Shannon index was used to measure repertoire diversity, and the Morisita-Horn index was used to measure how similar tumor and blood repertoires were. TCRdb cleaned the public reads at Q25 with fastp, built clones with MiXCR and kept in-frame beta chains. TCRdb, not the original authors, processed these V and J calls. The sample table contains tens of thousands of clones; only one count was recorded for roughly 10% of them. The ten largest clones represent 20% to 25% of the sample.

The sequence came from a female donor with papillary thyroid cancer or a benign thyroid nodule (not recorded which). Some clones in this sample may be carry-over from other donors' samples. The rearranged segments are TRBV18 and TRBJ1-3; 10 of the junction bases match TRBD1. Sequences were obtained from blood. The DNA is TGTGCCAGCTCACGGGACAGGGGCTTCTCGGGAAACACCATATATTTT. It is translated as CASSRDRGFSGNTIYF.